Many counts were recorded for the clone carrying this TCR beta chain. The antigen is not known. TCR beta CDR3 regions were amplified from RNA transcripts. The primer set for the first-round RT-PCR of the TCR CDR3 was HTBI. TCRdb re-called the multiplex PCR reads through MiXCR, storing one row per CDR3 protein. The sample gives more than 350,000 distinct CDR3 sequences, approximately 16% of which show up once; about 21% is in the top ten. The data originate from a study of T cells in Graves' hyperthyroidism and ophthalmopathy. Study results and limitations: Ophthalmopathy got predicted by the model a median approximately 6 months before its onset. A model built on 13 V-J features separated ophthalmopathy from stable hyperthyroidism.

Lactation, pregnancy, other autoimmune disease or uncontrolled infection excluded patients. PBMCs were sourced from roughly 10 ml fresh peripheral blood. The sequence was collected from a woman aged 55-69 years with Graves' ophthalmopathy. Sequences were obtained from blood.

For the CDR3, the DNA is TGTGCCAGCACTTTGACGGGACTAGCATACAATGAGCAGTTCTTC. This encodes CASTLTGLAYNEQFF. This chain joins TRBV12-3 or TRBV12-4 and TRBJ2-1; 9 bases align to TRBD2. The CDR3 is made up of 15 amino acids. With V trimmed by 7 bases and J by 4 bases, 8 bases remained unmatched.